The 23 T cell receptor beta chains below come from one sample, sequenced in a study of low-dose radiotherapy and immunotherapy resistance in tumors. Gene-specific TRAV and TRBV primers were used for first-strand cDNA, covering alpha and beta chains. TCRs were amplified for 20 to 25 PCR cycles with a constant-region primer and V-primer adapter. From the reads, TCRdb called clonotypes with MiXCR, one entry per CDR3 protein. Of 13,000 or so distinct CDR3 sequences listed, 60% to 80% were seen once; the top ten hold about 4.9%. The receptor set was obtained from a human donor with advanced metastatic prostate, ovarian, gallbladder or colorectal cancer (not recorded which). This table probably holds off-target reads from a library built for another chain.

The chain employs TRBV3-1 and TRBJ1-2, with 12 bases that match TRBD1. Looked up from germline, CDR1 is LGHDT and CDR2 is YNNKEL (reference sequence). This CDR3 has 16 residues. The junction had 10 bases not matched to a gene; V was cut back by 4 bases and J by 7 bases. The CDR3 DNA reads TGTGCCAGCAGCCCCCGGGACAGGGGGCAGAGGTCTGGCTACACCTTC. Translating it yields CASSPRDRGQRSGYTF.

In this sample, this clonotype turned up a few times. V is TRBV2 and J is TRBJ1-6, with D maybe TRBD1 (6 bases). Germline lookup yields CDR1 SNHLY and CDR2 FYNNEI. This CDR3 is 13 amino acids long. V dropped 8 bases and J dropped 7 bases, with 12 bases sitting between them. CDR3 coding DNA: TGTGCCAGCGGTCCAGACAGGAATTCACCCCTCCACTTT. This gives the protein CASGPDRNSPLHF.

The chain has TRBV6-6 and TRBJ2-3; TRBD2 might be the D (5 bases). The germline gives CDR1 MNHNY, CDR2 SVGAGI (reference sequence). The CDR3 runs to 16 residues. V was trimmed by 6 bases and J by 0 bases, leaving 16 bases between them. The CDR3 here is CASSPTQAVSTDTQYF. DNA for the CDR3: TGTGCCAGCAGCCCAACCCAAGCGGTGAGCACAGATACGCAGTATTTT.

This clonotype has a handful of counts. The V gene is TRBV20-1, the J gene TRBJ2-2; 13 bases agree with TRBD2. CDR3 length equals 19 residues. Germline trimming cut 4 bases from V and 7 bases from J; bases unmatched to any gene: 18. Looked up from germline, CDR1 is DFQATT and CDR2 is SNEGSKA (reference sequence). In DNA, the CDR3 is TGCAGTGCTACTCAGACTAGCGGGGGGTCCTTTTATGATGACGGGGAGCTGTTTTTT. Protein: CSATQTSGGSFYDDGELFF.

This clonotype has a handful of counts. This chain's CDR3 is CASSTTSTEQFF. The CDR3 DNA is TGTGCCAGCAGCACCACTAGCACTGAGCAGTTCTTC. V gene TRBV5-4 combines with J gene TRBJ2-1, with D perhaps matching TRBD2 (6 bases). The V end lost 4 bases, the J end lost 9 bases, and 11 bases lay between the germline ends. Looked up from germline, CDR1 is SGHNT and CDR2 is YYREEE (reference sequence). The CDR3 is 12 amino acids.

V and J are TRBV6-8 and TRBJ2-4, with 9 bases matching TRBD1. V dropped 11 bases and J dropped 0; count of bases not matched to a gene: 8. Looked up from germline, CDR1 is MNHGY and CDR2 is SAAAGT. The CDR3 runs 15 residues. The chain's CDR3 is CAPYRGHLAKNIQYF. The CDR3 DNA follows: TGTGCCCCCTACAGGGGGCATTTAGCCAAAAACATTCAGTACTTC.

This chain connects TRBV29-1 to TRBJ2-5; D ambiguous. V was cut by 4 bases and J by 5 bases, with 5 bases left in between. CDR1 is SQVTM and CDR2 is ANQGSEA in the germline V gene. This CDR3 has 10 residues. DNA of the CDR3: TGCAGCGTTGTCTTGGAGACCCAGTACTTC. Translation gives CSVVLETQYF.

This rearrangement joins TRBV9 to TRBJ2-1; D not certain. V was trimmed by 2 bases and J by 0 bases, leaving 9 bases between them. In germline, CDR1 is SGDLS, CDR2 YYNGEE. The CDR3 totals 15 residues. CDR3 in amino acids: CASSVSRSSYNEQFF. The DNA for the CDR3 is TGTGCCAGCAGCGTCAGCAGGAGCTCCTACAATGAGCAGTTCTTC.

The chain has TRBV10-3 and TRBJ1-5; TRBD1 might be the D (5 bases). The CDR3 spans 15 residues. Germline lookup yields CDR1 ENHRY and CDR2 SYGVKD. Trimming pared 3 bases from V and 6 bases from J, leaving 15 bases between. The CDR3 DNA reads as TGTGCCATCAGTGACCCCAAGGAGGGGAGTCAGCCCCAGCATTTT. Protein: CAISDPKEGSQPQHF.

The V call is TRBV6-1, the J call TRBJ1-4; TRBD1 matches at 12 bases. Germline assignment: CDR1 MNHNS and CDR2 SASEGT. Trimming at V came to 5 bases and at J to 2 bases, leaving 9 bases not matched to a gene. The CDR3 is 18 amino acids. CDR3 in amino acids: CASSTRGTGGWTNEKLFF. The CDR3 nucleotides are TGTGCCAGCAGTACGCGCGGGACAGGGGGCTGGACTAATGAAAAACTGTTTTTT.

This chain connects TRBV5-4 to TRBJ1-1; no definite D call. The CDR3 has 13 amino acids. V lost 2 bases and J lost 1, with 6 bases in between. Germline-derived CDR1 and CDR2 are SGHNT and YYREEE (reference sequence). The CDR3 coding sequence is TGTGCCAGCAGCTTTTGGGAGAACACTGAAGCTTTCTTT. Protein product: CASSFWENTEAFF.

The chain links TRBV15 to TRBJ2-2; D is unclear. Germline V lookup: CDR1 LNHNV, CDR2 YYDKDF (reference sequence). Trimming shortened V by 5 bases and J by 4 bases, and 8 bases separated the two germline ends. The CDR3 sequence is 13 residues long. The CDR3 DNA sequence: TGTGCCACCAGCCTCGTGGGCACCGGGGAGCTGTTTTTT. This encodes CATSLVGTGELFF.

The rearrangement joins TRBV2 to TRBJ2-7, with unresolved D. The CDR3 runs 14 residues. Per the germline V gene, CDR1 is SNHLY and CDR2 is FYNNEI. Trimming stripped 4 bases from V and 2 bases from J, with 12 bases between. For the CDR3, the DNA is TGTGCCAGCAGTGGGCAGTCGCCCCCCTACGAGCAGTACTTC. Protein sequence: CASSGQSPPYEQYF. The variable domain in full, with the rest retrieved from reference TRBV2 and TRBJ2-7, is EPEVTQTPSHQVTQMGQEVILRCVPISNHLYFYWYRQILGQKVEFLVSFYNNEISEKSEIFDDQFSVERPDGSNFTLKIRSTKLEDSAMYFCASSGQSPPYEQYFGPGTRLTVT.

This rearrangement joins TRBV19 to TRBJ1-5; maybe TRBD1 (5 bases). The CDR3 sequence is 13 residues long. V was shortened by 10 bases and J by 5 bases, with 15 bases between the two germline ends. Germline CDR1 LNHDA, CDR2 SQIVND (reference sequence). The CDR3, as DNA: TGTGCCATCTCGGGGGACGCGGATCAGCCCCAGCATTTT. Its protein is CAISGDADQPQHF.

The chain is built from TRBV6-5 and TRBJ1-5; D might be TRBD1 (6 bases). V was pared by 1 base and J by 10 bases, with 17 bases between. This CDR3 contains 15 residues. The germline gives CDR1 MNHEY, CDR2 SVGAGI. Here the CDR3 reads CASSYWAGEVGPQHF. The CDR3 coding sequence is TGTGCCAGCAGTTACTGGGCAGGGGAGGTAGGTCCCCAGCATTTT.

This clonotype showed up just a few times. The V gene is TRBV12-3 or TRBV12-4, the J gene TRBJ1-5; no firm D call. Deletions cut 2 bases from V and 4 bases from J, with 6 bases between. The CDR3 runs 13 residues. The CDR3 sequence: CASSLNENQPQHF. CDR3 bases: TGTGCCAGCAGTTTAAACGAGAATCAGCCCCAGCATTTT.

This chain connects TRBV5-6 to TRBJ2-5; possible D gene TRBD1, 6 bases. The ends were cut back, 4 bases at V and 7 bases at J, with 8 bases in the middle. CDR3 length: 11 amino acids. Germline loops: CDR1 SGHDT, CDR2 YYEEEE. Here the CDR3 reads CASSGRGTQYF. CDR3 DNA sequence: TGTGCCAGCAGCGGCAGGGGGACCCAGTACTTC.

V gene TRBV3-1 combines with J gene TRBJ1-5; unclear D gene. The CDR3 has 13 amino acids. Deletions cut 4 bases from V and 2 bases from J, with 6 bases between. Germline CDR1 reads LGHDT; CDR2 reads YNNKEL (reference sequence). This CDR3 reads CASSPPGNQPQHF. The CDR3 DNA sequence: TGTGCCAGCAGCCCCCCGGGCAATCAGCCCCAGCATTTT.

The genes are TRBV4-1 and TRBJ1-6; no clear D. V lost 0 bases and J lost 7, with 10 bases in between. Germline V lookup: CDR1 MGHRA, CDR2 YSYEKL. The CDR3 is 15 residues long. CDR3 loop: CASSQDWYANSPLHF. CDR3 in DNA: TGCGCCAGCAGCCAAGATTGGTACGCCAATTCACCCCTCCACTTT.

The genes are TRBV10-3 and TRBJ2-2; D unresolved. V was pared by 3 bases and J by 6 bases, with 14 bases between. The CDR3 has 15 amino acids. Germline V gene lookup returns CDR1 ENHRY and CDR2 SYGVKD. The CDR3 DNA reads TGTGCCATCAGTGACACCGGGCTCCCGGCCGGGGAGCTGTTTTTT. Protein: CAISDTGLPAGELFF.

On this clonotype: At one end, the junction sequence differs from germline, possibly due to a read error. The CDR3 loop is CASYYGGSNTGELFF. Written as DNA, the CDR3 is TGCGCCAGCTACTACGGGGGGTCGAACACCGGGGAGCTGTTTTTT. The chain links TRBV5-3 to TRBJ2-2, with 7 nucleotides matching TRBD2. TRBV5-3 qualifies as an ORF whose function is uncertain. The CDR3 runs 15 residues.

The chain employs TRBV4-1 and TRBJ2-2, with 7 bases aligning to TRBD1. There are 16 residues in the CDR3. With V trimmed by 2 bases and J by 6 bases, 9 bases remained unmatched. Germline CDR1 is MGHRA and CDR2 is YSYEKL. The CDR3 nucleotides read TGCGCCAGCAGCCAACCTCGCTTGACAGGGCCCGGGGAGCTGTTTTTT. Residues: CASSQPRLTGPGELFF.

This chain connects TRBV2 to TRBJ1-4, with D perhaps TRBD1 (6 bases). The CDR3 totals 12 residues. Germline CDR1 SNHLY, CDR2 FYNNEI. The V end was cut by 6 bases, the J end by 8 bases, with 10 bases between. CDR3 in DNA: TGTGCCAGCAGACAGGGCAACGAAAAACTGTTTTTT. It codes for CASRQGNEKLFF.